This record concerns one T cell receptor beta chain sequence. TCRdb's table, derived via immunoSEQ multiplex PCR, lists solely in-frame clones and lacks some. The data show some 390,000 clones, about 87% seen once. This entry is derived from a study of blood T cell repertoires in COVID-19. At the level of the study: PBMCs, B-cell-depleted T cells, or T cells provided the cDNA or gDNA that made up the material.

Trimming removed 0 bases from V and 1 base from J, with 6 bases in between. Germline CDR1 is SGHNT and CDR2 is YYREEE (reference sequence). There are 14 residues in the CDR3. The source is an older woman with COVID-19, enrolled during active disease. V is TRBV5-4 and J is TRBJ2-3, with D possibly being TRBD2 (6 bases). Sequencing was performed on peripheral blood. The CDR3 DNA reads TGTGCCAGCAGCTTGGGGGGGGGCACAGATACGCAGTATTTT. Protein sequence: CASSLGGGTDTQYF.